The source of this TCR beta chain is a study of cytomegalovirus exposure and HLA in healthy donors. CDR1 and CDR2 (germline): LGHNA, YNFKEQ. V gave up 2 bases and J gave up 6 bases; unmatched junction bases: 8. The CDR3 covers 15 residues. Primers for the PCR totalled 60 Vbeta and 13 Jbeta. Assay: immunoSEQ multiplex PCR; the TCRdb copy retains only in-frame clones and omits some. In the table there are around 130,000 clones, around 83% of which are singletons. This clonotype was sampled from a man in his fifties or sixties in good health and CMV-seronegative. V is TRBV4-2 and J is TRBJ2-3; TRBD1 agrees at 7 bases. Sequenced: PBMCs. CDR3: CASSQLQGSGDTQYF. The CDR3 DNA is TGTGCCAGCAGCCAATTACAGGGGTCGGGGGATACGCAGTATTTT.